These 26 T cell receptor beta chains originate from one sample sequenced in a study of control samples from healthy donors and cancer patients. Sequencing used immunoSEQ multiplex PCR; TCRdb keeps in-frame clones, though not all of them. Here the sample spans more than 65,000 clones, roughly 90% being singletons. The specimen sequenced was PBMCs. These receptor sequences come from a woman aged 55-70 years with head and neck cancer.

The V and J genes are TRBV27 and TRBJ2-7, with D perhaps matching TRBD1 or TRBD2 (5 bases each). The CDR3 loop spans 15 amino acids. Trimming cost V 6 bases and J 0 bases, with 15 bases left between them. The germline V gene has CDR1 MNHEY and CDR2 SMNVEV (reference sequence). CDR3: CASSRGPGTSYEQYF. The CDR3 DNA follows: TGTGCCAGCAGCCGTGGGCCAGGGACCTCCTACGAGCAGTACTTC.

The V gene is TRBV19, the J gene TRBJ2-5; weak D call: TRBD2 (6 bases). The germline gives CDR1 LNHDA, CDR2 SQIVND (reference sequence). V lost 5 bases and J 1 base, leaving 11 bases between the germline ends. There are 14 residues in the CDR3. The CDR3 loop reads CASSLGGTQETQYF. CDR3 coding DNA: TGTGCCAGTAGTCTTGGCGGGACCCAAGAGACCCAGTACTTC.

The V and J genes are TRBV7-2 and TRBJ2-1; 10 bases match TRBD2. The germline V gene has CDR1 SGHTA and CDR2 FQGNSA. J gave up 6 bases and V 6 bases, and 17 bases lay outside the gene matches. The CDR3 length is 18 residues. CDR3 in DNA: TGTGCCAGCAGTTTGGCACCCCCGGGTGCTAGCGGGAGCAATGAGCAGTTCTTC. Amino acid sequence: CASSLAPPGASGSNEQFF.

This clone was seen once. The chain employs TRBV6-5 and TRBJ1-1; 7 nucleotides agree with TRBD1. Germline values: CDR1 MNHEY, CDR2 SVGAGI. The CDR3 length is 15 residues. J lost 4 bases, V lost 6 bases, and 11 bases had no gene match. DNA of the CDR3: TGTGCCAGCAGAGCCAAGGGGGCGGGGAGCACTGAAGCTTTCTTT. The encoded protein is CASRAKGAGSTEAFF.

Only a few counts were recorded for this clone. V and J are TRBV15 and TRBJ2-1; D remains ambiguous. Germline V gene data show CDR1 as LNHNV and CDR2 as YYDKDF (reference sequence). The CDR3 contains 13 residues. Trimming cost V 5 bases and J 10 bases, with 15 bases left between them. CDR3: CATSPRGSAEQFF. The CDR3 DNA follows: TGTGCCACCAGCCCCCGAGGCAGTGCAGAGCAGTTCTTC.

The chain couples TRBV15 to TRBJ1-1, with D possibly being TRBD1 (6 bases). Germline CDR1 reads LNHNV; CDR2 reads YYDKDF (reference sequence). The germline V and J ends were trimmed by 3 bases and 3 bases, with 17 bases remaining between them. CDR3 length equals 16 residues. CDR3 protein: CATSREGGMVDTEAFF. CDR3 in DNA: TGTGCCACCAGCAGGGAGGGGGGGATGGTGGACACTGAAGCTTTCTTT.

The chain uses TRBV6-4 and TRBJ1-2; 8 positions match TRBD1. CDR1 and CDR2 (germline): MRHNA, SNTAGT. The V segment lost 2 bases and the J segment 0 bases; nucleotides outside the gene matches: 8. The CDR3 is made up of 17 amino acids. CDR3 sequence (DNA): TGTGCCAGCAGTGACACTAACAGGGGGTTAGCTAACTATGGCTACACCTTC. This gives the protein CASSDTNRGLANYGYTF.

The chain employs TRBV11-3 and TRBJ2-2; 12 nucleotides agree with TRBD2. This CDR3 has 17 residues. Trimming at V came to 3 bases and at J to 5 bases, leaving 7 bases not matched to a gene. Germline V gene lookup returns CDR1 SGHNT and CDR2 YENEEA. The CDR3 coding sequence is TGTGCCAGCAGCTTCTGGACTAGCGGGAACCCGACCGGGGAGCTGTTTTTT. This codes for CASSFWTSGNPTGELFF.

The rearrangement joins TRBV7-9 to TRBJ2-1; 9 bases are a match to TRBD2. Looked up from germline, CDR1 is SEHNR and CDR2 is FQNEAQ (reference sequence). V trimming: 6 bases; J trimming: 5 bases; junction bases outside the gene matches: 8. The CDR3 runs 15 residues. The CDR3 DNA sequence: TGTGCCAGCAGGGAACTAGCGGGCACTGACAATGAGCAGTTCTTC. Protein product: CASRELAGTDNEQFF.

The DNA of the CDR3 is TGCGCCAGCAGCTTGTCAGTTCTTATTAACACCGGGGAGCTGTTTTTT. Translation gives CASSLSVLINTGELFF. The chain uses TRBV5-1 and TRBJ2-2; no reliable D call. The CDR3 length is 16 residues. V was shortened by 1 base and J by 2 bases, with 12 bases between the two germline ends. Germline V gene data show CDR1 as SGHRS and CDR2 as YFSETQ.

This chain's CDR3 is CASSKGQGEGSPLHF. CDR3 DNA: TGTGCCAGTAGTAAAGGGCAGGGGGAAGGTTCACCCCTCCACTTT. This chain links TRBV19 with TRBJ1-6; TRBD1 agrees at 7 bases. There are 15 residues in the CDR3. From germline, CDR1 is LNHDA and CDR2 SQIVND (reference sequence). Trimming at V came to 4 bases and at J to 9 bases, leaving 9 bases not matched to a gene.

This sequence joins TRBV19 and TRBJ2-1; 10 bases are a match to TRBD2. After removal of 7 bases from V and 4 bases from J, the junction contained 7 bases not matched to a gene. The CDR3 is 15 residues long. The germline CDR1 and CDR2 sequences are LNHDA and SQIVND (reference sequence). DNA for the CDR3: TGTGCCAGTACAATAGCGGGAGGCCCATACAATGAGCAGTTCTTC. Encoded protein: CASTIAGGPYNEQFF. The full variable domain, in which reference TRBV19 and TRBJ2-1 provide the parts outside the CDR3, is DGGITQSPKYLFRKEGQNVTLSCEQNLNHDAMYWYRQDPGQGLRLIYYSQIVNDFQKGDIAEGYSVSREKKESFPLTVTSAQKNPTAFYLCASTIAGGPYNEQFFGPGTRLTVL.

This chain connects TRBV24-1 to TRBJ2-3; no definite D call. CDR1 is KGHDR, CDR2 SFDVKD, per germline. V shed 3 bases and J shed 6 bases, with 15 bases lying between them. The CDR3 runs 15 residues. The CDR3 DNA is TGTGCCACCAGTGATATGACACGGTTGGAGGATACGCAGTATTTT. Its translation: CATSDMTRLEDTQYF.

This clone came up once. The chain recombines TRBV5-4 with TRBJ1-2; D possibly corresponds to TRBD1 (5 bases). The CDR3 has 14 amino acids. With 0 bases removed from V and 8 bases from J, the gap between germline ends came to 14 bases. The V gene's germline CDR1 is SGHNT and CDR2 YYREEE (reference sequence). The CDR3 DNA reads TGTGCCAGCAGCTTGGGACAGTTCGGAGAGGGCTACACCTTC. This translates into CASSLGQFGEGYTF.

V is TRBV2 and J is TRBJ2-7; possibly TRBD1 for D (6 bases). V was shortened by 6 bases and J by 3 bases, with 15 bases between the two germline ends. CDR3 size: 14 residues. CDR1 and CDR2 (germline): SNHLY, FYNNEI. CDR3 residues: CASSATGLSYEQYF. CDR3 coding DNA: TGTGCCAGCAGCGCTACAGGGCTCAGCTACGAGCAGTACTTC.

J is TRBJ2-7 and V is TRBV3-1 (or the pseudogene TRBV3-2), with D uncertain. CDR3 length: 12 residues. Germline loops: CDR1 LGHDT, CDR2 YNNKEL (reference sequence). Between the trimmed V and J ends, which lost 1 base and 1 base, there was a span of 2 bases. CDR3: CASSQVSYEQYF. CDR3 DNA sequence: TGTGCCAGCAGCCAAGTTTCCTACGAGCAGTACTTC.

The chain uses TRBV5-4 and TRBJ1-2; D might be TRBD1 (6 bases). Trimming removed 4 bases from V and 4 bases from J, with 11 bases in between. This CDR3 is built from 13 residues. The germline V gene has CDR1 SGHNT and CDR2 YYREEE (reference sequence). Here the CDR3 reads CASSQTGSYGYTF. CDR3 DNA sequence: TGTGCCAGCAGCCAAACAGGGAGCTATGGCTACACCTTC.

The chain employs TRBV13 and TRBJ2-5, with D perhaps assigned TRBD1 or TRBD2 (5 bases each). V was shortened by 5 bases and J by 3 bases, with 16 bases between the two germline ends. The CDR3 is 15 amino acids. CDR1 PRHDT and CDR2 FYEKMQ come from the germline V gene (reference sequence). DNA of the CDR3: TGTGCCAGCAGCGGAGGAATAGGACACAAAGAGACCCAGTACTTC. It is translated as CASSGGIGHKETQYF.

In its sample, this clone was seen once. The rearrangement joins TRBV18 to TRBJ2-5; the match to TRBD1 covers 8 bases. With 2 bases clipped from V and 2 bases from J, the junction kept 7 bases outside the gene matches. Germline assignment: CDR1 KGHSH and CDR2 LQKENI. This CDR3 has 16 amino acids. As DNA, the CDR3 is TGTGCCAGCTCACCAAGGGACAGGAACTCACAAGAGACCCAGTACTTC. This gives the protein CASSPRDRNSQETQYF.

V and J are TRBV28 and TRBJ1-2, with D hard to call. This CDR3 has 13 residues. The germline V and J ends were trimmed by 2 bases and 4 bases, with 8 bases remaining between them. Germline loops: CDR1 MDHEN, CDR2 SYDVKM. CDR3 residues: CASSLLKTYGYTF. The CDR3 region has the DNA TGTGCCAGCAGTTTACTTAAAACCTATGGCTACACCTTC.

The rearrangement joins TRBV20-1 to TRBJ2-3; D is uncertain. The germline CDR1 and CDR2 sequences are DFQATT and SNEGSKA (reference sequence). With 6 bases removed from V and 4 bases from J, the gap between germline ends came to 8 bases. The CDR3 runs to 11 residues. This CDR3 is CSADTADTQYF. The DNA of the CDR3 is TGCAGTGCAGACACCGCAGATACGCAGTATTTT.

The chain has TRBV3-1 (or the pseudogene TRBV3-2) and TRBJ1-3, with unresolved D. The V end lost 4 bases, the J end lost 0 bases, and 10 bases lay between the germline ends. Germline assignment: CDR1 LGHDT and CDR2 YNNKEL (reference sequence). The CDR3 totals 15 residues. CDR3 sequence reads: CASSLSGPSGNTIYF. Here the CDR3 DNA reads TGTGCCAGCAGCCTCTCAGGCCCCTCTGGAAACACCATATATTTT.

CDR3 loop: CASRYTGQFSNQPQHF. The DNA for the CDR3 is TGTGCCAGTAGATACACCGGACAGTTTAGCAATCAGCCCCAGCATTTT. The chain couples TRBV19 to TRBJ1-5; maybe TRBD1 (6 bases). V dropped 6 bases and J dropped 0 bases, with 15 bases sitting between them. Germline CDR1 LNHDA, CDR2 SQIVND (reference sequence). This CDR3 has 16 amino acids. The whole variable domain, filled in from reference TRBV19 and TRBJ1-5, reads DGGITQSPKYLFRKEGQNVTLSCEQNLNHDAMYWYRQDPGQGLRLIYYSQIVNDFQKGDIAEGYSVSREKKESFPLTVTSAQKNPTAFYLCASRYTGQFSNQPQHFGDGTRLSIL.

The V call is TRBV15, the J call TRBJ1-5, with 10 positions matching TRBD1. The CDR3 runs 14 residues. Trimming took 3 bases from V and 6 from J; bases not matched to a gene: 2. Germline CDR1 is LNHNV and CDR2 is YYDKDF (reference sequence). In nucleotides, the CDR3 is TGTGCCACCAGCAGGGGACAGGGGCCTCAGCCCCAGCATTTT. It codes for CATSRGQGPQPQHF.

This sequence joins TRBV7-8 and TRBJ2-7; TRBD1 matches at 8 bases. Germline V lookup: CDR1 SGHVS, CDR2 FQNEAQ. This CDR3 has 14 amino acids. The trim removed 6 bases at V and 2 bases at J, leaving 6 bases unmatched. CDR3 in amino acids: CASSLRDRTYEQYF. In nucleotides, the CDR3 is TGTGCCAGCAGTTTGAGGGACAGGACCTACGAGCAGTACTTC.

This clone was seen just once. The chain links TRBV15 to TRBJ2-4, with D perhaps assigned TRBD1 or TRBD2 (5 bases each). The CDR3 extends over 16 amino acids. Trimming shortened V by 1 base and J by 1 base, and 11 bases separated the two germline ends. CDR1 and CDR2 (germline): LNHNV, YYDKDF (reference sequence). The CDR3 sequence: CATSRVGWDAKNIQYF. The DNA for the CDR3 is TGTGCCACCAGCAGAGTCGGGTGGGACGCCAAAAACATTCAGTACTTC.